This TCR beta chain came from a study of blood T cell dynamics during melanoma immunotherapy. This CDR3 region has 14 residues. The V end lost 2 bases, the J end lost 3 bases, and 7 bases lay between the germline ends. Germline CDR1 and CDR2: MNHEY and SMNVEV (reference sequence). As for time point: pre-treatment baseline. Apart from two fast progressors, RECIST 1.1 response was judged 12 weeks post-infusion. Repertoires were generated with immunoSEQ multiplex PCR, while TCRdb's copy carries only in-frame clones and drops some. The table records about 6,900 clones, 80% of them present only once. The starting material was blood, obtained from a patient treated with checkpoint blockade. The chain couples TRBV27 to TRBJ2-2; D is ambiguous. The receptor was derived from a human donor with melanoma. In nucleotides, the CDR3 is TGTGCCAGCAGTTTAAGAGAGTACACCGGGGAGCTGTTTTTT. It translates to CASSLREYTGELFF.